The entry below gives a single T cell receptor (beta chain) sequence along with its context. Its antigen is not known. This specimen belongs to a study of Graves' ophthalmopathy and Graves' hyperthyroidism. CDR3 regions of TCR beta were amplified from RNA transcripts. RT-PCR was first run with HTBI primers, then multiplex PCR in a second round. A single record per CDR3 protein comes from TCRdb applying MiXCR to the multiplex PCR reads. The sample has 300,000 or so distinct CDR3 sequences; 17% are singletons. Uncontrolled infections, pregnancy, lactation or other autoimmune diseases led to patient exclusion. Sampling around 10 ml of fresh peripheral blood provided the PBMCs. Study-wide results and caveats: In predicting ophthalmopathy progression, the model reached approximately 70% sensitivity and around 72% specificity.

This receptor was taken from an adult man with Graves' ophthalmopathy. Material: peripheral blood.

The CDR3 is CASSLKYRGSTEAFF. The CDR3 DNA reads as TGTGCCAGCAGCTTAAAGTACAGGGGGAGCACTGAAGCTTTCTTT. The genes are TRBV11-3 and TRBJ1-1, with 8 nucleotides matching TRBD1. The CDR3 loop spans 15 amino acids. Germline assignment: CDR1 SGHNT and CDR2 YENEEA. J gave up 4 bases and V 2 bases, and 6 bases lay outside the gene matches.